The next 4 T cell receptor beta chains were all read from a single sample in a study of OX40 agonist ivuxolimab in advanced cancers. Generated by immunoSEQ multiplex PCR, the TCRdb table keeps only in-frame clones and is missing some. The sample contains around 76,000 clones, approximately 95% of which appear only once. Material: CD4+ or CD8+ T cells sorted from blood, obtained in a trial of the OX40 agonist ivuxolimab. The receptors derive from an adult with an advanced solid tumor such as melanoma, head and neck, liver or kidney cancer.

The chain is built from TRBV13 and TRBJ2-7; D perhaps matches TRBD1 (6 bases). There are 13 residues in the CDR3. V shed 3 bases and J shed 7 bases, with 13 bases lying between them. CDR1 and CDR2 from the germline V gene are PRHDT and FYEKMQ (reference sequence). This CDR3 reads CASSFTRGQEQYF. CDR3 sequence (DNA): TGTGCCAGCAGCTTCACCCGCGGACAGGAGCAGTACTTC.

This chain joins TRBV9 and TRBJ2-7; TRBD2 is a possible D gene (6 bases). Between the trimmed V and J ends, which lost 10 bases and 0 bases, there was a span of 20 bases. CDR1 SGDLS and CDR2 YYNGEE come from the germline V gene. The CDR3 length is 15 residues. CDR3 loop: CASSPWGDASYEQYF. The CDR3 DNA reads as TGTGCCTCAAGCCCGTGGGGGGACGCCTCCTACGAGCAGTACTTC. Drawing the rest from reference TRBV9 and TRBJ2-7, the complete variable domain is DSGVTQTPKHLITATGQRVTLRCSPRSGDLSVYWYQQSLDQGLQFLIQYYNGEERAKGNILERFSAQQFPDLHSELNLSSLELGDSALYFCASSPWGDASYEQYFGPGTRLTVT.

V usage is TRBV19 and J usage is TRBJ1-1; D ambiguous. CDR1 LNHDA and CDR2 SQIVND come from the germline V gene (reference sequence). The CDR3 totals 11 residues. The V end was cut by 6 bases, the J end by 1 base, with 3 bases between. The CDR3 DNA is TGTGCCAGTAGGGGGAACACTGAAGCTTTCTTT. It translates to CASRGNTEAFF.

The chain recombines TRBV7-6 with TRBJ2-1; perhaps TRBD2 as D (5 bases). The germline V and J ends were trimmed by 5 bases and 2 bases, with 7 bases remaining between them. The length of the CDR3 is 13 residues. From germline, CDR1 is SGHVS and CDR2 FNYEAQ. CDR3 in amino acids: CASSGSPYNEQFF. Here the CDR3 DNA reads TGTGCCAGCAGCGGGAGCCCCTACAATGAGCAGTTCTTC. The whole variable domain, filled in from reference TRBV7-6 and TRBJ2-1, reads GAGVSQSPRYKVTKRGQDVALRCDPISGHVSLYWYRQALGQGPEFLTYFNYEAQQDKSGLPNDRFSAERPEGSISTLTIQRTEQRDSAMYRCASSGSPYNEQFFGPGTRLTVL.